A single sample is the source of the 18 T cell receptor beta chains below, sequenced in a study of early T cells in non-severe SARS-CoV-2 infection. TCRdb reprocessed the 5' RACE reads with MiXCR, giving one entry per CDR3 protein. Seen here are 55,000 to 80,000 distinct CDR3 sequences, 10% to 15% observed once, and the top ten hold 1.3% to 1.5%. The material was whole blood, obtained at baseline. Receptors were obtained from an adult who was a healthcare worker with PCR-confirmed SARS-CoV-2 infection or an uninfected control (not recorded which).

This clonotype has just a few counts. DNA for the CDR3: TGTGCCAGCAGTCGGGACACCTATGGCTACACCTTC. This encodes CASSRDTYGYTF. The V gene is TRBV2, the J gene TRBJ1-2; D perhaps matches TRBD1 (6 bases). Germline V lookup: CDR1 SNHLY, CDR2 FYNNEI. Trimming pared 5 bases from V and 4 bases from J, leaving 8 bases between. This CDR3 contains 12 residues.

The chain is built from TRBV5-6 and TRBJ1-2; D gene ambiguous. CDR3 length: 12 amino acids. Germline V gene data show CDR1 as SGHDT and CDR2 as YYEEEE. V was cut by 0 bases and J by 3 bases, with 3 bases left in between. This chain's CDR3 is CASSLADYGYTF. In DNA, the CDR3 is TGTGCCAGCAGCTTGGCTGACTATGGCTACACCTTC.

The chain is built from TRBV6-1 and TRBJ2-7, with 13 positions matching TRBD2. Germline lookup yields CDR1 MNHNS and CDR2 SASEGT. CDR3 length: 14 residues. Trimming cost V 7 bases and J 5 bases; bases outside gene matches: 5. CDR3 region: CASKRTSGSNEQYF. Written as DNA, the CDR3 is TGTGCCAGCAAAAGGACTAGCGGGAGCAACGAGCAGTACTTC.

This chain connects TRBV24-1 to TRBJ2-7; 7 nucleotides align to TRBD2. The CDR3 contains 12 residues. Germline V gene sequence: CDR1 KGHDR, CDR2 SFDVKD. Trimming at V came to 7 bases and at J to 7 bases, leaving 6 bases not matched to a gene. The CDR3 sequence: CATRFSGPEQYF. The CDR3 DNA reads TGTGCCACCAGATTTAGCGGGCCTGAGCAGTACTTC.

This sequence joins TRBV6-6 and TRBJ2-5, with a possible D match to TRBD1 (6 bases). The CDR3 consists of 13 residues. Deletions cut 8 bases from V and 5 bases from J, with 15 bases between. Germline lookup yields CDR1 MNHNY and CDR2 SVGAGI (reference sequence). The CDR3 sequence is CASRSQGSETQYF. DNA for the CDR3: TGTGCCAGCCGCTCACAGGGAAGCGAGACCCAGTACTTC.

In this sample, this clonotype turned up a few times. The chain combines TRBV10-1 with TRBJ1-1, with unresolved D. Trimming removed 4 bases at V and 9 bases at J, with 9 bases between. CDR1 is WNHNN, CDR2 SYGVQD, per germline (reference sequence). This CDR3 spans 11 amino acids. The CDR3 nucleotides read TGCGCCAGCAGTGGAGGAGGAAAAGCTTTCTTT. Amino acid sequence: CASSGGGKAFF.

A few counts support this clonotype. The chain links TRBV7-2 to TRBJ1-4; TRBD1 aligns across 9 bases. Germline V CDR1 and CDR2: SGHTA, FQGNSA. The CDR3 totals 15 residues. With V trimmed by 5 bases and J by 8 bases, 9 bases remained unmatched. CDR3 protein: CASSPQGQGNEKLFF. The CDR3 DNA reads TGTGCCAGCAGCCCCCAGGGACAGGGTAACGAAAAACTGTTTTTT.

The chain employs TRBV30 and TRBJ1-5; a weak D match, TRBD1 (5 bases). V was shortened by 3 bases and J by 3 bases, with 12 bases between the two germline ends. CDR1 GTSNPN and CDR2 SVGIG come from the germline V gene (reference sequence). This CDR3 has 14 amino acids. CDR3 sequence reads: CAWRDLGPNQPQHF. The DNA of the CDR3 is TGTGCCTGGAGAGATTTGGGACCCAATCAGCCCCAGCATTTT.

This clonotype was observed a handful of times. V usage is TRBV5-1 and J usage is TRBJ1-2; D is possibly TRBD1 (5 bases). Looked up from germline, CDR1 is SGHRS and CDR2 is YFSETQ. The V end was cut by 3 bases, the J end by 1 base, with 7 bases between. This CDR3 contains 13 residues. The CDR3 loop reads CASSSTVNYGYTF. CDR3 DNA: TGCGCCAGCAGCTCGACAGTTAACTATGGCTACACCTTC. The whole variable domain, filled in from reference TRBV5-1 and TRBJ1-2, reads KAGVTQTPRYLIKTRGQQVTLSCSPISGHRSVSWYQQTPGQGLQFLFEYFSETQRNKGNFPGRFSGRQFSNSRSEMNVSTLELGDSALYLCASSSTVNYGYTFGSGTRLTVV.

This clonotype was counted ten times or more. This chain links TRBV29-1 with TRBJ2-3, with 10 bases aligning to TRBD2. Per germline, CDR1 SQVTM and CDR2 ANQGSEA. The CDR3 is made up of 16 amino acids. Unmatched junction bases numbered 13, after V lost 7 bases and J lost 3 bases. The CDR3 is CSARAPPAGGTDTQYF. The CDR3 DNA is TGCAGCGCCCGGGCTCCCCCAGCGGGAGGGACAGATACGCAGTATTTT.

The sample holds a few counts of this clonotype. CDR3 coding DNA: TGTGCCAGCAGCAGCAGGACATATCTGGAAGAGACCCAGTACTTC. This translates into CASSSRTYLEETQYF. This sequence joins TRBV7-2 and TRBJ2-5, with D perhaps TRBD1 (5 bases). The CDR3 extends over 15 amino acids. V lost 5 bases and J lost 3, with 16 bases in between. Germline V CDR1 and CDR2: SGHTA, FQGNSA.

In its sample, this clonotype was seen many times. This sequence joins TRBV28 and TRBJ2-2; 7 nucleotides line up with TRBD1. V lost 4 bases to trimming and J lost 6 bases; unmatched junction nucleotides: 11. Per the germline V gene, CDR1 is MDHEN and CDR2 is SYDVKM. The CDR3 spans 16 residues. The CDR3: CASSSLTGRSSGELFF. In DNA, the CDR3 is TGTGCCAGCAGTTCCCTGACAGGGCGCAGTTCCGGGGAGCTGTTTTTT.

CDR3 DNA sequence: TGTGCCAGCAGCTCGACGACAGGGCTGACCGGGTTGCAGTTCTTC. Amino acid sequence: CASSSTTGLTGLQFF. The chain has TRBV11-2 and TRBJ2-1; 7 bases fit TRBD1. V was clipped by 4 bases and J by 12 bases; unmatched bases: 15. CDR1 SGHAT and CDR2 FQNNGV come from the germline V gene. This CDR3 spans 15 amino acids. Full variable domain (missing parts from reference TRBV11-2 and TRBJ2-1): EAGVAQSPRYKIIEKRQSVAFWCNPISGHATLYWYQQILGQGPKLLIQFQNNGVVDDSQLPKDRFSAERLKGVDSTLKIQPAKLEDSAVYLCASSSTTGLTGLQFFGPGTRLTVL.

This clonotype has a count of ten or more. The chain employs TRBV27 and TRBJ2-6; 8 nucleotides match TRBD1. Germline V gene data show CDR1 as MNHEY and CDR2 as SMNVEV (reference sequence). This CDR3 is 20 amino acids long. With 6 bases clipped from V and 0 bases from J, the junction kept 16 bases outside the gene matches. As DNA, the CDR3 is TGTGCCAGCAGCCACGCCCTGGAGGACAGGGCTCCCTCTGGGGCCAACGTCCTGACTTTC. Its translation is CASSHALEDRAPSGANVLTF. Looking up the rest from reference TRBV27 and TRBJ2-6 gives the full variable domain: EAQVTQNPRYLITVTGKKLTVTCSQNMNHEYMSWYRQDPGLGLRQIYYSMNVEVTDKGDVPEGYKVSRKEKRNFPLILESPSPNQTSLYFCASSHALEDRAPSGANVLTFGAGSRLTVL.

In this sample, this clonotype turned up many times. The rearrangement joins TRBV6-2 or TRBV6-3 to TRBJ1-1, with 7 bases that match TRBD1. Germline V CDR1 and CDR2: MNHEY, SVGEGT. CDR3 length equals 14 residues. Trimming removed 6 bases from V and 4 bases from J; junction bases left unmatched: 8. CDR3 in DNA: TGTGCCAGCAGACTAACAGGGGTCACCACTGAAGCTTTCTTT. Its translation is CASRLTGVTTEAFF.

The V gene is TRBV10-3, the J gene TRBJ1-6; D is ambiguous. This CDR3 spans 16 amino acids. Germline V gene data show CDR1 as ENHRY and CDR2 as SYGVKD. V lost 0 bases and J 4 bases, leaving 10 bases between the germline ends. In nucleotides, the CDR3 is TGTGCCATCAGTGAGTCCTCCGCCCTATATAATTCACCCCTCCACTTT. It yields the protein CAISESSALYNSPLHF.

The V gene is TRBV14, the J gene TRBJ2-2, with 8 bases lining up with TRBD1. Unmatched junction bases numbered 5, after V lost 3 bases and J lost 5 bases. Germline V gives CDR1 SGHDN, CDR2 FVKESK. This CDR3 has 15 residues. The chain's CDR3 is CASSQRTGWTGELFF. The CDR3 DNA is TGTGCCAGCAGCCAGCGGACAGGGTGGACCGGGGAGCTGTTTTTT.

This clonotype was detected ten times or more. The rearrangement joins TRBV28 to TRBJ2-4; TRBD1 aligns across 7 bases. V lost 6 bases and J lost 6; bases outside the gene matches: 17. CDR3 length: 17 amino acids. Germline V gene sequence: CDR1 MDHEN, CDR2 SYDVKM. Here the CDR3 reads CASRIRTPGTVGNIQYF. For the CDR3, the DNA is TGTGCCAGCAGAATCCGGACCCCCGGGACAGTCGGAAACATTCAGTACTTC.